These 7 T cell receptor beta chains were sequenced from one sample in a study of T cell changes during pregnancy in multiple sclerosis. Profiling relied on immunoSEQ multiplex PCR, and the TCRdb table lists in-frame clones only, not all of them. The data hold about 24,000 clones, with more than 80% observed a single time. The sequencing used CD8+ T cells from peripheral blood mononuclear cells, collected in the first trimester of pregnancy. These TCRs come from a female donor in good health, enrolled as a control in a pregnancy study.

This chain connects TRBV4-2 to TRBJ2-7; TRBD2 is a possible D gene (6 bases). V was cut by 0 bases and J by 3 bases, with 9 bases left in between. Looked up from germline, CDR1 is LGHNA and CDR2 is YNFKEQ. This CDR3 is built from 14 residues. CDR3 region: CASSQEGGIYEQYF. The CDR3 DNA follows: TGTGCCAGCAGCCAAGAGGGGGGAATCTACGAGCAGTACTTC.

V and J are TRBV7-9 and TRBJ2-3; 8 positions agree with TRBD1. Trimming took 4 bases from V and 1 from J; bases not matched to a gene: 1. The CDR3 consists of 14 residues. Germline V CDR1 and CDR2: SEHNR, FQNEAQ (reference sequence). CDR3 residues: CASSSGGGTDTQYF. The CDR3, as DNA: TGTGCCAGCAGCTCAGGGGGCGGCACAGATACGCAGTATTTT.

The chain combines TRBV4-3 with TRBJ1-1; 9 bases align to TRBD1. Germline values: CDR1 LGHNA, CDR2 YSLEER. The ends lost 4 bases at V and 0 bases at J; junction bases unmatched: 12. The CDR3 is 18 amino acids. CDR3 DNA: TGCGCCAGCAGCCCCGGACAGGGGTTTCCCTACATGAACACTGAAGCTTTCTTT. Protein sequence: CASSPGQGFPYMNTEAFF.

This clone was detected many times. Other DNA sequences in this sample translate to the same CDR3. The chain joins TRBV15 to TRBJ1-2; perhaps TRBD1 as D (5 bases). This CDR3 spans 14 amino acids. The germline CDR1 and CDR2 sequences are LNHNV and YYDKDF (reference sequence). Trimming removed 6 bases at V and 4 bases at J, with 15 bases between. In nucleotides, the CDR3 is TGTGCCACCAGGACGGGGGGGGACCCCTATGGCTACACCTTC. Translation: CATRTGGDPYGYTF.

The chain couples TRBV13 to TRBJ1-3; a possible D gene is TRBD1 (6 bases). CDR3 length: 12 residues. CDR1 PRHDT and CDR2 FYEKMQ come from the germline V gene (reference sequence). V lost 5 bases and J lost 5, with 7 bases in between. The CDR3 loop is CASSRDRNTIYF. The CDR3 DNA follows: TGTGCCAGCAGCCGGGACAGAAACACCATATATTTT.

The V and J genes are TRBV7-9 and TRBJ2-5; the match to TRBD1 covers 8 bases. Germline lookup yields CDR1 SEHNR and CDR2 FQNEAQ (reference sequence). Germline trimming cut 5 bases from V and 4 bases from J; bases unmatched to any gene: 6. This CDR3 is 14 amino acids long. The CDR3 is CASSPTGVIETQYF. As DNA, the CDR3 is TGTGCCAGCAGCCCGACAGGGGTAATAGAGACCCAGTACTTC.

This sequence joins TRBV6-6 and TRBJ1-4; no definite D call. V was pared by 2 bases and J by 8 bases, with 12 bases between. Per the germline V gene, CDR1 is MNHNY and CDR2 is SVGAGI (reference sequence). The CDR3 contains 14 residues. This CDR3 reads CASSYGEASEKLFF. The DNA for the CDR3 is TGTGCCAGCAGTTACGGGGAGGCGAGCGAAAAACTGTTTTTT.